The entry below gives a single TCR beta chain sequence along with its context. This sample is drawn from a study of blood T cell repertoires in COVID-19. About the research overall: The United States, Italy and Spain provided the acute and convalescent COVID-19 samples. PBMCs, B-cell-depleted T cells, or T cells provided the cDNA or gDNA that made up the material.

In the source study's methods: Amplifying reference gene primers gave estimates of nucleated cell counts. Repertoires were generated with immunoSEQ multiplex PCR, while TCRdb's copy carries only in-frame clones and drops some. The D gene and trimming were derived from the DNA, and the V and J assignments and clone size from that table. The profile shows tens of thousands of clones, approximately 89% of them singletons. This CDR3 region has 15 residues. Trimming stripped 2 bases from V and 3 bases from J, with 14 bases between. Per the germline V gene, CDR1 is SGHRS and CDR2 is YFSETQ. The sample was peripheral blood. The clonotype originates from a human donor with active COVID-19. The donor label of this sample is uncertain. J is TRBJ1-2 and V is TRBV5-1; TRBD1 is a possible D gene (5 bases). This CDR3 reads CASSFAQGADYGYTF. The CDR3 nucleotides are TGCGCCAGCAGCTTTGCCCAGGGTGCGGACTATGGCTACACCTTC.